This TCR beta chain was found in a study of blood T cell repertoires in COVID-19. Whole-study context: COVID-19 samples collected from the United States, Italy and Spain covered acute and convalescent phases. The cDNA or gDNA used as material had been derived from T cells, B-cell-depleted T cells, or PBMCs.

How the authors handled the data: Reference gene primer amplification gave estimated nucleated cell counts. The data were produced by immunoSEQ multiplex PCR, yet TCRdb's version contains in-frame clones alone and is incomplete. Clone size and the V and J calls come from that table; the DNA yielded D and trimming. The table has about 210,000 clones, approximately 89% seen once. The clonotype originates from a woman between 35 and 50 years old with acute or convalescent COVID-19. Sequencing input: peripheral blood.

As DNA, the CDR3 is TGCAGCGTCCCGGGACTAGGCACAGATACGCAGTATTTT. Translating gives CSVPGLGTDTQYF. The chain uses TRBV29-1 and TRBJ2-3, with TRBD2 matching over 8 bases. V lost 6 bases and J lost 1; bases outside the gene matches: 3. Germline values: CDR1 SQVTM, CDR2 ANQGSEA. The CDR3 length is 13 residues.